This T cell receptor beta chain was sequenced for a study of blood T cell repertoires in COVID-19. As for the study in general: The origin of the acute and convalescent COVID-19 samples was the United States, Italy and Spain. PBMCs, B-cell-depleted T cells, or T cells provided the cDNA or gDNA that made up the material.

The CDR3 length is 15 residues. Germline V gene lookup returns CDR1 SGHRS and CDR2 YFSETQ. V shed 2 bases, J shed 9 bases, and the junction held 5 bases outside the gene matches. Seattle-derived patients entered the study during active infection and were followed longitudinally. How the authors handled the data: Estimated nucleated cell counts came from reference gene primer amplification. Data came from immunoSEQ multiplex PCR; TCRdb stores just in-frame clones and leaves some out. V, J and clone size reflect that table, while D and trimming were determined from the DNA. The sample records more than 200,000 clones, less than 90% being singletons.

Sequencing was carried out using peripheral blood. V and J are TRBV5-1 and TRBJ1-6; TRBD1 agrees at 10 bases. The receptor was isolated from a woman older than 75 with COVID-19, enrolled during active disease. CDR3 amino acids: CASSFTGQGTSPLHF. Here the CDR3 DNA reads TGCGCCAGCAGCTTCACGGGACAGGGGACTTCACCCCTCCACTTT.